This T cell receptor (beta chain) was recorded in a study of long-term antiretroviral therapy in people with HIV. In this sample, this clone turned up once. Per donor, a minimum of one pre-ART and a minimum of two post-ART PBMC samples were available. Version v3.0 of the immunoSEQ assay ran at survey level. TCRdb's copy holds only in-frame clones and misses some; the assay was immunoSEQ multiplex PCR. In the table there are about 36,000 clones, over 75% of which are singletons. This receptor was identified in a man aged 18 to 30 with HIV. The sequenced sample was unsorted PBMCs, obtained 0.6 years after starting antiretroviral therapy.

The CDR3 DNA follows: TGTGCCAGCTCACCAAACAGGGTCGCTGGAAACACCATATATTTT. Translated: CASSPNRVAGNTIYF. The rearrangement links TRBV18 to TRBJ1-3; D is possibly TRBD1 (6 bases). CDR3 length: 15 residues. The germline gives CDR1 KGHSH, CDR2 LQKENI. The V end was cut by 2 bases, the J end by 2 bases, with 10 bases between.